Given below is one T cell receptor beta chain in context. What it binds is not known. V was pared by 2 bases and J by 5 bases, with 10 bases between. The CDR3 loop spans 14 amino acids. CDR1 and CDR2 (germline): SGHAT, FQNNGV. The sample is drawn from a study of regulatory T cells in long-lasting Graves disease. Overall study: Treatment with antithyroid drugs for over 5 years, together with positive TSH receptor antibodies, meant persistent Graves' disease. Study results and caveats: New patients shared fewer public clonotypes (around 980) than persistent patients did (around 2,700). Persistent Graves' patients had lower TCR diversity than newly diagnosed ones.

Described time point: persistent/refractory GD, antithyroid drugs over 5 years with positive TRAb. RNA from PBMCs was the source of the TCR library. Both iRepertoire HTBI primers and Arm-PCR of CDR3 regions were used to build the TCR beta libraries. TCRdb passed the multiplex PCR reads through MiXCR, listing each CDR3 protein once. This table has 400,000 to 600,000 distinct CDR3 sequences, roughly 21% appearing once. The sequencing here drew on peripheral blood mononuclear cells (PBMCs), taken when the disease was refractory, from a patient treated with antithyroid drugs. This receptor was identified in a female donor with Graves disease. V is TRBV11-2 and J is TRBJ2-1; TRBD1 or TRBD2 may be the D gene (5 bases each). CDR3 residues: CASSLQRGHNEQFF. CDR3 in DNA: TGTGCCAGCAGCTTACAACGGGGCCACAATGAGCAGTTCTTC.